The present entry profiles one T cell receptor (beta chain) with its context. Its cognate antigen is unknown. Looked up from germline, CDR1 is SGHTS and CDR2 is YDEGEE. The CDR3 runs to 13 residues. Trimming pared 1 base from V and 3 bases from J, leaving 7 bases between. Template switching with 5'RACE generated the TCR cDNA and added a universal primer site and UMIs. TCRdb recomputed calls from the 5' RACE reads with MiXCR, one row per CDR3 protein. The sample lists 350,000 to 450,000 distinct CDR3 sequences, 18% occurring once. The data were taken from a study of T cells after yellow fever vaccination. Study summary: Fractions containing few cells were prepared with SMART-Seq v4 Ultra Low Input. General observations from the study: Overall, a small share of clonotypes was seen in both CD4 and CD8 compartments. The booster response re-showed most primary clones: approximately 95% CD4, approximately 90% CD8.

The origin of this receptor is a man aged 18-30 years who received the YFV17D yellow fever vaccine. The sample in question was PBMCs, obtained before the yellow fever booster vaccination. The chain joins TRBV5-8 to TRBJ2-5, with D perhaps TRBD1 (6 bases). The CDR3 loop is CASSLNREETQYF. DNA for the CDR3: TGTGCCAGCAGCTTGAACAGGGAAGAGACCCAGTACTTC.